The 17 T cell receptor beta chains given below trace back to one sample, sequenced in a study of identical twins. MiXCR was run by TCRdb on the 5' RACE reads, yielding one entry per CDR3 protein. Found here are a few hundred thousand distinct CDR3 sequences, roughly 9.9% of them singletons; the top ten hold roughly 3%. The same sample was also studied in work on yellow fever vaccine responses in identical twins.

The sequencing input was PBMCs. These receptors all come from a woman aged 18-29 years in good health.

This clonotype was observed many times. This rearrangement joins TRBV11-1 to TRBJ1-2, with D possibly TRBD1 on 5 matching bases. CDR1 SGHAT and CDR2 FQDESV come from the germline V gene (reference sequence). The CDR3 runs to 18 residues. V lost 3 bases and J lost 4, with 24 bases in between. For the CDR3, the DNA is TGTGCCAGCAGCTTGCCGCGGGACTCGAGCGGGACTAGCTATGGCTACACCTTC. Encoded protein: CASSLPRDSSGTSYGYTF.

This clonotype occurred many times. J is TRBJ2-7 and V is TRBV27; 7 bases align to TRBD1. The V gene's germline CDR1 is MNHEY and CDR2 SMNVEV (reference sequence). The CDR3 is 13 amino acids. Losses at the gene ends were 3 bases for V and 3 bases for J; bases not matched to a gene: 2. The CDR3 here is CASSFNRGYEQYF. In DNA form, the CDR3 reads TGTGCCAGCAGTTTTAACAGGGGCTACGAGCAGTACTTC.

The chain recombines TRBV5-1 with TRBJ2-5; 7 nucleotides agree with TRBD2. V lost 4 bases and J lost 7; bases outside the gene matches: 4. The CDR3 is 12 residues long. In germline, CDR1 is SGHRS, CDR2 YFSETQ. The CDR3 DNA reads TGCGCCAGCAGCCAGGAGCGGGGGACCCAGTACTTC. It is translated as CASSQERGTQYF.

The J gene is TRBJ2-5, the V gene TRBV4-1; 7 positions match TRBD2. The CDR3 runs 16 residues. V trimming: 2 bases; J trimming: 1 base; junction bases outside the gene matches: 7. Germline V gene sequence: CDR1 MGHRA, CDR2 YSYEKL. DNA of the CDR3: TGCGCCAGCAGCCAATCCGCGGGAGCCCTCCAAGAGACCCAGTACTTC. Its protein product is CASSQSAGALQETQYF.

The V call is TRBV7-2, the J call TRBJ2-1; a possible D gene is TRBD1 (6 bases). The V gene lost 4 bases and the J gene lost 5 bases, with 12 bases spanning the gap. This CDR3 is 14 amino acids long. Germline V gene lookup returns CDR1 SGHTA and CDR2 FQGNSA. CDR3 bases: TGTGCCAGCAGCTCTCCGCACAGGGACAATGAGCAGTTCTTC. This translates into CASSSPHRDNEQFF.

This clonotype was seen ten or more times. The genes are TRBV28 and TRBJ2-2, with 7 bases identical to TRBD1. Germline loops: CDR1 MDHEN, CDR2 SYDVKM. This CDR3 is 14 amino acids long. Trimming cost V 9 bases and J 4 bases; bases outside gene matches: 8. The CDR3 nucleotides are TGTGCCAGTGCGAACAGGGGAAGCACCGGGGAGCTGTTTTTT. Protein product: CASANRGSTGELFF.

At least ten counts were recorded for this clonotype. The genes are TRBV3-1 and TRBJ2-3; 9 bases align to TRBD1. V was pared by 4 bases and J by 6 bases, with 8 bases of the junction left unmatched. The CDR3 sequence is 15 residues long. The germline V gene has CDR1 LGHDT and CDR2 YNNKEL (reference sequence). The CDR3 DNA is TGTGCCAGCAGCCCACCGGGACAGGGTCCGGATACGCAGTATTTT. Its translation: CASSPPGQGPDTQYF.

The chain is built from TRBV9 and TRBJ1-2, with D perhaps TRBD1 (6 bases). CDR3 length: 15 residues. V was trimmed by 4 bases and J by 5 bases, leaving 18 bases between them. Germline V gene data show CDR1 as SGDLS and CDR2 as YYNGEE. The CDR3 spells CASSSYREALYGYTF. CDR3 DNA: TGTGCCAGCAGCTCCTACAGGGAAGCGCTTTATGGCTACACCTTC.

This clonotype was found a few times. CDR3 region: CASTQRGRPRGTQYF. In nucleotides, the CDR3 is TGTGCCAGCACCCAAAGGGGCAGGCCGAGGGGTACGCAGTATTTT. V usage is TRBV27 and J usage is TRBJ2-3; D is possibly TRBD1 or TRBD2 (5 bases each). The CDR3 is 15 amino acids. Germline-derived CDR1 and CDR2 are MNHEY and SMNVEV (reference sequence). V gave up 7 bases and J gave up 8 bases, with 22 bases separating them.

V gene TRBV7-9 combines with J gene TRBJ2-3, with a weak D call TRBD2 (6 bases). Trimming stripped 6 bases from V and 5 bases from J, with 18 bases between. Per the germline V gene, CDR1 is SEHNR and CDR2 is FQNEAQ (reference sequence). The CDR3 is made up of 15 amino acids. The chain's CDR3 is CASSLSSGVRDTQYF. The CDR3 DNA sequence: TGTGCCAGCAGTCTGAGTTCGGGAGTTAGAGATACGCAGTATTTT.

The chain carries TRBV11-2 and TRBJ2-5; 9 bases map to TRBD2. Germline assignment: CDR1 SGHAT and CDR2 FQNNGV. This CDR3 contains 18 residues. The V segment lost 5 bases and the J segment 1 base; nucleotides outside the gene matches: 14. The CDR3 bases are TGTGCCAGCAGCCATCGAGGAGGGCGGGGGGGTCGCCAAGAGACCCAGTACTTC. This encodes CASSHRGGRGGRQETQYF.

The chain uses TRBV7-3 and TRBJ2-7; 10 bases are shared with TRBD2. The germline V gene has CDR1 SGHTA and CDR2 FQGTGA. This CDR3 is built from 14 residues. After removal of 1 base from V and 6 bases from J, the junction contained 3 bases not matched to a gene. The CDR3 DNA sequence: TGTGCCAGCAGCTTAAGAGCGGGGGGGAGCGAGCAGTACTTC. It codes for CASSLRAGGSEQYF.

The V and J genes are TRBV7-9 and TRBJ2-1; D not certain. CDR3 length: 15 residues. Germline V gives CDR1 SEHNR, CDR2 FQNEAQ (reference sequence). V was cut by 5 bases and J by 8 bases, with 19 bases left in between. CDR3 coding DNA: TGTGCCAGCAGCGGACGCCGGGCCCCCGGGCATGAGCAGTTCTTC. Amino acids: CASSGRRAPGHEQFF.

In its sample, this clonotype was seen a few times. V usage is TRBV5-1 and J usage is TRBJ2-2; tentatively, D is TRBD1 (5 bases). The length of the CDR3 is 14 residues. Germline lookup yields CDR1 SGHRS and CDR2 YFSETQ. Trimming shortened V by 6 bases and J by 6 bases, and 15 bases separated the two germline ends. The CDR3 loop is CASIPTGYPGELFF. The CDR3 nucleotides read TGCGCCAGCATACCCACAGGCTATCCCGGGGAGCTGTTTTTT.

This clonotype appeared a few times. V and J are TRBV29-1 and TRBJ2-5, with 7 nucleotides matching TRBD2. CDR1 and CDR2 (germline): SQVTM, ANQGSEA. V trimming: 4 bases; J trimming: 4 bases; junction bases outside the gene matches: 6. The CDR3 has 13 residues. CDR3 nucleotides: TGCAGCGTTGTCCCCTGGGGGGGAGAGACCCAGTACTTC. Amino acids: CSVVPWGGETQYF.

Many counts were recorded for this clonotype. This chain joins TRBV7-9 and TRBJ2-7, with a weak D call TRBD1 (5 bases). The V gene lost 3 bases and the J gene lost 2 bases, with 14 bases spanning the gap. The CDR3 is made up of 15 amino acids. Per germline, CDR1 SEHNR and CDR2 FQNEAQ (reference sequence). The CDR3 loop is CASSFRQGGTYEQYF. The CDR3 DNA reads as TGTGCCAGCAGCTTCCGGCAGGGTGGGACCTACGAGCAGTACTTC.

The V gene is TRBV6-1, the J gene TRBJ1-5, with D possibly being TRBD1 (5 bases). The V end lost 3 bases, the J end lost 4 bases, and 13 bases lay between the germline ends. The CDR3 spans 15 residues. Germline V gene lookup returns CDR1 MNHNS and CDR2 SASEGT. The CDR3 nucleotides are TGTGCCAGCAGTGAGAGGGGTAGGGTTAATCAGCCCCAGCATTTT. Its translation is CASSERGRVNQPQHF.